These 17 T cell receptor beta chains were all obtained from the same sample, sequenced in a study of shared clonotypes between healthy human individuals. Repertoires were generated with immunoSEQ multiplex PCR, while TCRdb's copy carries only in-frame clones and drops some. Altogether approximately 2.1 million clones are present, approximately 93% being singletons, with the ten largest covering about 0.39%. Sequenced sample: naive CD4+ T cells from PBMCs. Subset defined: CD45RA+ positively selected. The source of these receptors is a man between 18 and 35 years old in good health. Some clones in this sample may be carry-over from other donors' samples.

Comment on this clone: Other DNA sequences from this sample encode an identical CDR3 as well. The rearrangement links TRBV7-2 to TRBJ2-1; D is undetermined. The CDR3 is made up of 12 amino acids. V was trimmed by 3 bases and J by 7 bases, leaving 7 bases between them. Germline V gene lookup returns CDR1 SGHTA and CDR2 FQGNSA. DNA of the CDR3: TGTGCCAGCAGCTTTGCAGGAAATGAGCAGTTCTTC. This sequence encodes CASSFAGNEQFF.

The CDR3 reads CASSTAASNEQFF. Written as DNA, the CDR3 is TGCGCCAGCAGCACGGCTGCCTCCAATGAGCAGTTCTTC. The chain uses TRBV5-1 and TRBJ2-1; D gene ambiguous. The CDR3 runs to 13 residues. Trimming shortened V by 4 bases and J by 6 bases, and 11 bases separated the two germline ends. The germline CDR1 and CDR2 sequences are SGHRS and YFSETQ.

In its sample, this clone was seen once. The rearrangement uses TRBV9 and TRBJ2-5, with TRBD2 matching 9 bases. The CDR3 totals 18 residues. Losses at the gene ends were 0 bases for V and 3 bases for J; bases not matched to a gene: 12. Germline values: CDR1 SGDLS, CDR2 YYNGEE. CDR3 nucleotide sequence: TGTGCCAGCAGCGTAGTTGCAGCGGGAGGATTGTGTGAAGAGACCCAGTACTTC. Translating gives CASSVVAAGGLCEETQYF.

The V call is TRBV9, the J call TRBJ2-3, with a possible D match to TRBD1 (6 bases). This CDR3 has 13 amino acids. In germline, CDR1 is SGDLS, CDR2 YYNGEE. Trimming took 4 bases from V and 5 from J, leaving 11 bases between them. In DNA form, the CDR3 reads TGTGCCAGCAGCCCCGGGACACTAGATACGCAGTATTTT. As protein: CASSPGTLDTQYF.

Worth noting for this clone: The sample contains more than one DNA sequence encoding this CDR3. The chain employs TRBV5-1 and TRBJ2-1; D remains unclear. The CDR3 consists of 13 residues. CDR1 is SGHRS and CDR2 is YFSETQ in the germline V gene. V was cut by 0 bases and J by 6 bases, with 7 bases left in between. The CDR3 bases are TGCGCCAGCAGCTTGGTCGTCAGCAATGAGCAGTTCTTC. Residues: CASSLVVSNEQFF.

Concerning this clone itself: Other DNA sequences in this sample translate to the same CDR3. The chain carries TRBV4-3 and TRBJ1-1; no firm D call. Germline CDR1 reads LGHNA; CDR2 reads YSLEER. CDR3 size: 12 residues. The V and J ends lost 0 bases and 11 bases respectively, with 10 bases between them. CDR3 sequence (DNA): TGCGCCAGCAGCCAAGATAGGAGTAGGGCTTTCTTT. It yields the protein CASSQDRSRAFF.

The CDR3 loop reads CASSLEGPSNEQFF. In DNA form, the CDR3 reads TGTGCCAGCAGCTTAGAAGGACCCAGCAATGAGCAGTTCTTC. The chain recombines TRBV11-3 with TRBJ2-1; D remains unclear. There are 14 residues in the CDR3. The V gene's germline CDR1 is SGHNT and CDR2 YENEEA. V dropped 0 bases and J dropped 6 bases, with 9 bases sitting between them.

The V gene is TRBV28, the J gene TRBJ2-7, with 7 bases identical to TRBD2. This CDR3 spans 12 amino acids. In germline, CDR1 is MDHEN, CDR2 SYDVKM. The J segment lost 7 bases and the V segment lost 1 base, leaving 1 base of the junction unmatched. Written as DNA, the CDR3 is TGTGCCAGCAGTTTATTGCGGGGGGAGCAGTACTTC. Protein: CASSLLRGEQYF.

The gene calls are TRBV4-2 and TRBJ1-3; D call uncertain. Between the trimmed V and J ends, which lost 5 bases and 0 bases, there was a span of 5 bases. The germline CDR1 and CDR2 sequences are LGHNA and YNFKEQ. This CDR3 spans 13 amino acids. This chain's CDR3 is CASSSVSGNTIYF. The CDR3 nucleotides are TGTGCCAGCAGCAGTGTCTCTGGAAACACCATATATTTT.

With regard to this clone: The sample has other DNA sequences that encode this CDR3 too. The chain uses TRBV5-4 and TRBJ2-7, with D tentatively TRBD1 (7 bases). CDR1 and CDR2 (germline): SGHNT, YYREEE (reference sequence). The CDR3 has 14 amino acids. V was trimmed by 1 base and J by 1 base, leaving 9 bases between them. CDR3 DNA sequence: TGTGCCAGCAGCTTGTCAGGGGGGTCCTACGAGCAGTACTTC. This sequence encodes CASSLSGGSYEQYF. The full variable domain, rest sourced from reference TRBV5-4 and TRBJ2-7, is ETGVTQSPTHLIKTRGQQVTLRCSSQSGHNTVSWYQQALGQGPQFIFQYYREEENGRGNFPPRFSGLQFPNYSSELNVNALELDDSALYLCASSLSGGSYEQYFGPGTRLTVT.

V gene TRBV7-2 combines with J gene TRBJ1-1; D is uncertain. Trimming left V 1 base short and J 6 bases short, with 6 bases between. This CDR3 comprises 12 residues. Looked up from germline, CDR1 is SGHTA and CDR2 is FQGNSA. CDR3 in DNA: TGTGCCAGCAGCTTAGATACGCCTGAAGCTTTCTTT. Translated, it gives CASSLDTPEAFF.

The chain uses TRBV19 and TRBJ2-5; the match to TRBD2 covers 11 bases. This CDR3 is 16 amino acids long. V lost 4 bases to trimming and J lost 3 bases; unmatched junction nucleotides: 7. CDR1 and CDR2 (germline): LNHDA, SQIVND (reference sequence). CDR3: CASSTGPGLAEETQYF. Written as DNA, the CDR3 is TGTGCCAGTAGTACCGGCCCGGGACTAGCGGAAGAGACCCAGTACTTC.

This clone was detected once. The rearrangement joins TRBV4-1 to TRBJ2-7, with 12 bases lining up with TRBD2. The CDR3 covers 15 residues. Germline V gene sequence: CDR1 MGHRA, CDR2 YSYEKL. With V trimmed by 3 bases and J by 5 bases, 5 bases remained unmatched. CDR3 loop: CASSHLTSGRHEQYF. The CDR3 DNA reads as TGCGCCAGCAGCCATCTCACTAGCGGGAGGCACGAGCAGTACTTC.

Comment on this clone: Mismatch with germline at one junction end may stem from a read error. The chain employs TRBV5-1 and TRBJ2-5; weak D call: TRBD2 (6 bases). Germline CDR1 reads SGHRS; CDR2 reads YFSETQ. The CDR3 runs 16 residues. CDR3 DNA: TGCGCCAGCAGTCCCGGGTTCTCGGGACTGCAAGAGATCCAGTACTTC. Protein: CASSPGFSGLQEIQYF.

The chain couples TRBV10-3 to TRBJ2-7, with D possibly matching TRBD1 (5 bases). The germline V and J ends were trimmed by 6 bases and 2 bases, with 14 bases remaining between them. Germline V lookup: CDR1 ENHRY, CDR2 SYGVKD. CDR3 size: 14 residues. The CDR3 DNA reads TGTGCCATCAGGACGACAGCGAAAGCCTACGAGCAGTACTTC. This translates into CAIRTTAKAYEQYF.

The chain links TRBV5-1 to TRBJ1-4; D unresolved. This CDR3 comprises 14 residues. The ends were cut back, 4 bases at V and 8 bases at J, with 15 bases in the middle. The germline CDR1 and CDR2 sequences are SGHRS and YFSETQ. The CDR3 here is CASSLGSGREKLFF. CDR3 sequence (DNA): TGCGCCAGCAGCCTAGGCAGTGGCAGGGAAAAACTGTTTTTT.

The V and J genes are TRBV2 and TRBJ2-5; 9 bases map to TRBD2. The CDR3 contains 15 residues. The junction had 14 bases not matched to a gene; V was cut back by 8 bases and J by 7 bases. Germline CDR1 is SNHLY and CDR2 is FYNNEI. CDR3 region: CASALLAGVFGTQYF. In nucleotides, the CDR3 is TGTGCCAGCGCTTTGTTAGCGGGAGTCTTTGGGACCCAGTACTTC.